One T cell receptor (beta chain) is described in this entry. Its matching antigen is unknown. Germline CDR1 and CDR2: SNHLY and FYNNEI. Trimming left V 6 bases short and J 9 bases short, with 12 bases between. This CDR3 has 12 amino acids. This sample stems from a study of shared clonotypes between healthy human individuals. General study results and limits: Among the subsets, naive ones generally showed larger estimated richness than memory ones. The generation probabilities recorded for non-shared clonotypes fell below those of clonotypes shared by all four donors. Only a few donors were included, so the genetic and exposure-history diversity represented was limited.

Measured with immunoSEQ multiplex PCR; TCRdb has only the in-frame clones, and not every one. The sample shows approximately 1.5 million clones, around 98.5% of them seen only once. Negatively enriched CD4+ T cells were divided by CD45RA into naive and memory. The material sequenced was naive CD4+ T cells sorted from blood. Subset denoted: CD45RA+ positively selected. The sequence was obtained from a man in his thirties or forties in good health. The gene calls are TRBV2 and TRBJ2-4; D is perhaps TRBD2 (6 bases). CDR3 amino acids: CASRTRGSIQYF. The CDR3 region has the DNA TGTGCCAGCAGAACCCGGGGGAGCATTCAGTACTTC.